These 30 T cell receptor beta chains originate from one sample sequenced in a study of sequential checkpoint blockade in melanoma. Sample treatment: randomized to nivolumab then ipilimumab (arm A) or the reverse (arm B). Sequenced by immunoSEQ multiplex PCR; TCRdb stores in-frame clones only, minus some. This sample has approximately 5,700 clones, with roughly 50% found just once. Sequencing used CD8+ T cells sorted from blood (inferred from file names), obtained from a patient given nivolumab and ipilimumab in sequence. The receptors come from a human donor with melanoma.

The chain uses TRBV6-5 and TRBJ1-5, with 7 bases matching TRBD1. From germline, CDR1 is MNHEY and CDR2 SVGAGI. The CDR3 sequence is 14 residues long. V dropped 6 bases and J dropped 4; count of bases not matched to a gene: 6. CDR3 in amino acids: CASRRTGRNQPQHF. The CDR3 region has the DNA TGTGCCAGCAGGAGGACAGGCCGTAATCAGCCCCAGCATTTT.

This clone was detected only once. V gene TRBV5-4 combines with J gene TRBJ2-6; 7 bases agree with TRBD1. This CDR3 spans 16 amino acids. Unmatched junction bases numbered 4, after V lost 4 bases and J lost 0 bases. Germline V lookup: CDR1 SGHNT, CDR2 YYREEE (reference sequence). CDR3: CASSGGQPSGANVLTF. The CDR3 DNA is TGTGCCAGCAGCGGGGGACAGCCCTCTGGGGCCAACGTCCTGACTTTC.

The rearrangement uses TRBV28 and TRBJ2-7, with TRBD1 as a possible D gene (6 bases). The germline CDR1 and CDR2 sequences are MDHEN and SYDVKM. The CDR3 is made up of 14 amino acids. V lost 6 bases, J lost 6 bases, and 18 bases lay in between. DNA for the CDR3: TGTGCCAGCAGAACACAGGGTCGGGTCCGCGAGCAGTACTTC. This translates into CASRTQGRVREQYF. The full variable domain, completed using reference TRBV28 and TRBJ2-7, is DVKVTQSSRYLVKRTGEKVFLECVQDMDHENMFWYRQDPGLGLRLIYFSYDVKMKEKGDIPEGYSVSREKKERFSLILESASTNQTSMYLCASRTQGRVREQYFGPGTRLTVT.

This clone was seen only once. The chain is built from TRBV2 and TRBJ2-2, with D tentatively TRBD2 (5 bases). CDR3 length: 14 residues. Looked up from germline, CDR1 is SNHLY and CDR2 is FYNNEI. With 7 bases removed from V and 0 bases from J, the gap between germline ends came to 9 bases. The CDR3 region is CASNQRSNTGELFF. The CDR3 DNA reads as TGTGCCAGCAACCAGCGGTCGAACACCGGGGAGCTGTTTTTT.

The chain recombines TRBV6-4 with TRBJ2-2; D possibly corresponds to TRBD1 (5 bases). Germline assignment: CDR1 MRHNA and CDR2 SNTAGT. V shed 0 bases and J shed 3 bases, with 5 bases lying between them. The CDR3 has 14 residues. The CDR3 DNA reads TGTGCCAGCAGTGACTCGACAGACACCGGGGAGCTGTTTTTT. This translates into CASSDSTDTGELFF.

V is TRBV4-1 and J is TRBJ2-1; D perhaps matches TRBD1 (6 bases). Germline CDR1 and CDR2: MGHRA and YSYEKL. The germline V and J ends were trimmed by 1 base and 6 bases, with 28 bases remaining between them. The CDR3 loop spans 20 amino acids. The CDR3 spells CASSQAAGTRVGSTGNEQFF. In DNA form, the CDR3 reads TGCGCCAGCAGCCAAGCCGCCGGGACAAGGGTGGGGTCGACGGGCAATGAGCAGTTCTTC.

A few counts support this clone. The genes are TRBV7-2 and TRBJ2-1; 9 nucleotides line up with TRBD1. From germline, CDR1 is SGHTA and CDR2 FQGNSA. V was clipped by 5 bases and J by 7 bases; unmatched bases: 9. The CDR3 runs to 15 residues. The CDR3 here is CASSTTGGGRNEQFF. Here the CDR3 DNA reads TGTGCCAGCAGCACCACAGGGGGCGGTCGGAATGAGCAGTTCTTC.

CDR3 amino acids: CASSLVVAGQETQYF. The DNA for the CDR3 is TGTGCCAGCAGCTTGGTGGTAGCGGGGCAAGAGACCCAGTACTTC. The chain is built from TRBV5-4 and TRBJ2-5, with TRBD2 identical over 8 bases. Germline CDR1 SGHNT, CDR2 YYREEE (reference sequence). V trimming: 0 bases; J trimming: 2 bases; junction bases outside the gene matches: 3. The CDR3 extends over 15 amino acids.

The J gene is TRBJ2-3, the V gene TRBV7-6, with D perhaps matching TRBD1 (6 bases). V lost 3 bases to trimming and J lost 4 bases, with 20 bases between them. CDR3 length: 17 amino acids. Germline lookup yields CDR1 SGHVS and CDR2 FNYEAQ. In DNA form, the CDR3 reads TGTGCCAGCAGCTTTTTCCCCAAGGGGGACCGCCCAGATACGCAGTATTTT. Translating it yields CASSFFPKGDRPDTQYF. Full variable domain (rest looked up from reference TRBV7-6 and TRBJ2-3): GAGVSQSPRYKVTKRGQDVALRCDPISGHVSLYWYRQALGQGPEFLTYFNYEAQQDKSGLPNDRFSAERPEGSISTLTIQRTEQRDSAMYRCASSFFPKGDRPDTQYFGPGTRLTVL.

There are a few counts of this clone. The chain is built from TRBV27 and TRBJ2-2, with TRBD2 matching over 14 bases. After removal of 5 bases from V and 1 base from J, the junction contained 3 bases not matched to a gene. Germline CDR1 and CDR2: MNHEY and SMNVEV (reference sequence). This CDR3 is built from 17 residues. CDR3 DNA: TGTGCCAGCAGTGGGACTAGCGGGGGCCGGAACACCGGGGAGCTGTTTTTT. Translation gives CASSGTSGGRNTGELFF.

The chain couples TRBV7-9 to TRBJ2-5; D remains ambiguous. Germline V gene sequence: CDR1 SEHNR, CDR2 FQNEAQ (reference sequence). CDR3 size: 14 residues. The V gene lost 1 base and the J gene lost 3 bases, with 9 bases spanning the gap. CDR3 coding DNA: TGTGCCAGCAGCTTAGACAGTTCCAAAGAGACCCAGTACTTC. Protein: CASSLDSSKETQYF.

This clone was observed a few times. This chain connects TRBV30 to TRBJ1-5; D is perhaps TRBD1 (5 bases). V lost 5 bases to trimming and J lost 6 bases, with 14 bases between them. There are 13 residues in the CDR3. CDR1 is GTSNPN, CDR2 SVGIG, per germline (reference sequence). This CDR3 reads CAWRGRVGQPQHF. The CDR3, as DNA: TGTGCCTGGCGAGGCAGGGTGGGTCAGCCCCAGCATTTT.

The genes are TRBV19 and TRBJ2-7; D is undetermined. CDR1 and CDR2 (germline): LNHDA, SQIVND (reference sequence). Trimming removed 2 bases from V and 2 bases from J, with 7 bases in between. The length of the CDR3 is 13 residues. CDR3 DNA: TGTGCCAGTAGTATAAGGAGTCCCTACGAGCAGTACTTC. Its protein is CASSIRSPYEQYF.

This clone has a handful of counts. The chain couples TRBV5-1 to TRBJ1-2; no firm D call. Per the germline V gene, CDR1 is SGHRS and CDR2 is YFSETQ. The CDR3 has 14 residues. V lost 0 bases and J 2 bases, leaving 8 bases between the germline ends. Here the CDR3 reads CASSLGGANYGYTF. CDR3 nucleotides: TGCGCCAGCAGCTTGGGAGGAGCAAACTATGGCTACACCTTC.

The rearrangement uses TRBV9 and TRBJ2-1, with 9 bases aligning to TRBD1. This CDR3 has 16 amino acids. Germline V CDR1 and CDR2: SGDLS, YYNGEE. Trimming took 4 bases from V and 5 from J; bases not matched to a gene: 10. CDR3 protein: CASSQVPGQGDNEQFF. The CDR3 nucleotides read TGTGCCAGCAGCCAAGTTCCGGGACAGGGAGACAATGAGCAGTTCTTC. The full variable domain, with the rest looked up from reference TRBV9 and TRBJ2-1, is DSGVTQTPKHLITATGQRVTLRCSPRSGDLSVYWYQQSLDQGLQFLIQYYNGEERAKGNILERFSAQQFPDLHSELNLSSLELGDSALYFCASSQVPGQGDNEQFFGPGTRLTVL.

V and J are TRBV11-2 and TRBJ2-1; 9 nucleotides agree with TRBD2. Germline V gene sequence: CDR1 SGHAT, CDR2 FQNNGV. CDR3 length: 14 residues. Trimming cost V 4 bases and J 7 bases; bases outside gene matches: 5. In DNA, the CDR3 is TGTGCCAGCAGCTGGGGGACTAGCAATAATGAGCAGTTCTTC. The encoded protein is CASSWGTSNNEQFF.

V gene TRBV5-6 combines with J gene TRBJ1-1; D unresolved. The CDR3 is 13 amino acids. In germline, CDR1 is SGHDT, CDR2 YYEEEE. V was clipped by 4 bases and J by 6 bases, with 13 bases between them. The CDR3 loop is CASSAGSNPEAFF. CDR3 in DNA: TGTGCCAGCAGCGCCGGGAGTAACCCTGAAGCTTTCTTT.

The rearrangement joins TRBV7-8 to TRBJ2-2, with 11 bases fitting TRBD1. The V segment lost 2 bases and the J segment 4 bases; nucleotides outside the gene matches: 6. From germline, CDR1 is SGHVS and CDR2 FQNEAQ. The CDR3 is 17 amino acids. The CDR3 DNA sequence: TGTGCCAGCAGCTTAATAAGGGGACAGGGGGGCACCGGGGAGCTGTTTTTT. Translated, it gives CASSLIRGQGGTGELFF.

CDR3 residues: CASPPLRGSNEQFF. The CDR3, as DNA: TGTGCCAGCCCCCCCTTACGGGGGAGCAATGAGCAGTTCTTC. The chain is built from TRBV7-9 and TRBJ2-1, with D perhaps TRBD2 (6 bases). Germline CDR1 is SEHNR and CDR2 is FQNEAQ (reference sequence). V was shortened by 8 bases and J by 6 bases, with 17 bases between the two germline ends. The CDR3 runs to 14 residues.

The chain couples TRBV28 to TRBJ2-3, with D perhaps TRBD2 (7 bases). Germline CDR1 and CDR2: MDHEN and SYDVKM. Trimming took 3 bases from V and 5 from J, leaving 15 bases between them. This CDR3 has 15 amino acids. DNA of the CDR3: TGTGCCAGCAGTTTCCGGGGGGCCGGAGGAGATACGCAGTATTTT. It specifies CASSFRGAGGDTQYF.

By share, this clone ranks as medium-sized. The chain has TRBV4-3 and TRBJ1-2, with 8 bases lining up with TRBD1. In germline, CDR1 is LGHNA, CDR2 YSLEER. The CDR3 has 16 amino acids. After removal of 2 bases from V and 6 bases from J, the junction contained 11 bases not matched to a gene. This chain's CDR3 is CASSQIAGTGGHGYTF. The CDR3 coding sequence is TGCGCCAGCAGCCAAATTGCTGGGACAGGCGGGCATGGCTACACCTTC.

This clone has only a few counts. J is TRBJ1-5 and V is TRBV4-3; tentatively, D is TRBD1 (6 bases). The germline V gene has CDR1 LGHNA and CDR2 YSLEER. The CDR3 is made up of 17 amino acids. With 0 bases removed from V and 2 bases from J, the gap between germline ends came to 14 bases. CDR3 nucleotides: TGCGCCAGCAGCCAAGACTGGCGGGGGGCACGCAATCAGCCCCAGCATTTT. Translated, it gives CASSQDWRGARNQPQHF.

J is TRBJ2-1 and V is TRBV5-6; 8 nucleotides match TRBD1. V was clipped by 2 bases and J by 1 base; unmatched bases: 11. The CDR3 is 18 amino acids. Germline V lookup: CDR1 SGHDT, CDR2 YYEEEE. The CDR3 nucleotides read TGTGCCAGCAGCTTAGTCTTCGGGACAGGAGGGTCCTACAATGAGCAGTTCTTC. Encoded protein: CASSLVFGTGGSYNEQFF.

CDR3 nucleotide sequence: TGTGCCAGCAGCTTAGATGGCACAAACTATGGCTACACCTTC. Translating it yields CASSLDGTNYGYTF. V usage is TRBV7-9 and J usage is TRBJ1-2, with D unresolved. Germline CDR1 is SEHNR and CDR2 is FQNEAQ (reference sequence). The CDR3 spans 14 residues. The germline V and J ends were trimmed by 1 base and 2 bases, with 8 bases remaining between them.

CDR3 DNA: TGTGCCAGCAGAACTTATTTGGGGGCCATGACAGATACGCAGTATTTT. Its protein product is CASRTYLGAMTDTQYF. The chain combines TRBV27 with TRBJ2-3; TRBD1 might be the D (6 bases). The CDR3 has 16 amino acids. V gave up 6 bases and J gave up 3 bases, with 19 bases separating them. Germline values: CDR1 MNHEY, CDR2 SMNVEV (reference sequence).

This clone was seen only a few times. A read error may produce the germline difference seen at one junction end. The V gene is TRBV4-1, the J gene TRBJ1-1, with D maybe TRBD1 (5 bases). Germline V CDR1 and CDR2: MGHRA, YSYEKL. The CDR3 is made up of 16 amino acids. CDR3 residues: CASSQARQQMNTEAFF. CDR3 sequence (DNA): TGTGCCAGCAGCCAGGCCCGACAGCAAATGAACACTGAAGCTTTCTTT.

The rearrangement joins TRBV13 to TRBJ1-2; 8 bases map to TRBD1. V lost 2 bases and J lost 5; bases outside the gene matches: 4. This CDR3 has 14 amino acids. Germline CDR1 is PRHDT and CDR2 is FYEKMQ (reference sequence). The CDR3 region has the DNA TGTGCCAGCAGCTTACAGGGGGCTGCGTATGGCTACACCTTC. It encodes CASSLQGAAYGYTF.

The chain uses TRBV7-9 and TRBJ2-7, with D perhaps TRBD1 (7 bases). The CDR3 length is 12 residues. Germline values: CDR1 SEHNR, CDR2 FQNEAQ (reference sequence). Deletions cut 7 bases from V and 4 bases from J, with 11 bases between. In DNA, the CDR3 is TGTGCCAGCAATCCAGGGGGGTACGAGCAGTACTTC. This sequence encodes CASNPGGYEQYF.

The rearrangement joins TRBV7-2 to TRBJ1-5; perhaps TRBD1 as D (5 bases). This CDR3 comprises 15 residues. Trimming stripped 2 bases from V and 4 bases from J, with 12 bases between. The germline CDR1 and CDR2 sequences are SGHTA and FQGNSA. The CDR3: CASSLRQGPNQPQHF. The CDR3 DNA follows: TGTGCCAGCAGCTTACGGCAGGGCCCGAATCAGCCCCAGCATTTT.

V usage is TRBV11-2 and J usage is TRBJ1-4; TRBD1 aligns across 12 bases. Germline loops: CDR1 SGHAT, CDR2 FQNNGV. This CDR3 has 16 residues. Trimming cost V 5 bases and J 3 bases; bases outside gene matches: 4. The CDR3 DNA is TGTGCCAGCAGCCCGGGACAGGGGGCTGCTAATGAAAAACTGTTTTTT. It specifies CASSPGQGAANEKLFF. The whole variable domain, filled in from reference TRBV11-2 and TRBJ1-4, reads EAGVAQSPRYKIIEKRQSVAFWCNPISGHATLYWYQQILGQGPKLLIQFQNNGVVDDSQLPKDRFSAERLKGVDSTLKIQPAKLEDSAVYLCASSPGQGAANEKLFFGSGTQLSVL.